This is a list of T cell receptor beta chains from one sample in a study of Graves' ophthalmopathy and Graves' hyperthyroidism. TCRdb redid the calling of the multiplex PCR reads with MiXCR, one entry per CDR3 protein. Of around 400,000 distinct CDR3 sequences listed, more than 20% were seen once; the top ten hold roughly 3.2%. Sequencing input: peripheral blood. The receptors come from a young woman with stable Graves' hyperthyroidism. The CDR3 runs from the conserved cysteine through the conserved F or W. The order of the fields is V gene, D gene, clone size, J gene, CDR3 DNA, CDR3 protein. D genes are given only for firm matches. Clone size is not always given. Where it is, it says once, few, many or a class for expanded clones.

TRBV7-3	-	many	TRBJ2-7	TGTGCGCGAGGCCAGGGGTGCGAGCAGTACTTC	CARGQGCEQYF
TRBV11-2	-	many	TRBJ2-5	TGTGCCAGCAGCCACCGGACAGCCACAGGCCAAGAGACCCAGTACTTC	CASSHRTATGQETQYF
TRBV12-3/TRBV12-4	-	many	TRBJ1-1	TGTGCCAGCAGCGTGAGGGGTGAAGCTTTCTTT	CASSVRGEAFF
TRBV5-1	-	-	TRBJ2-2	TGCGTCTGCAGCTTATACGGATTCACGAACACCGGGGAGCTGTTTTTT	CVCSLYGFTNTGELFF
TRBV4-1	TRBD2	many	TRBJ2-5	TGCGCCAGCAGCCAAGGCCTAGCGGGATCCCAAGAGACCCAGTACTTC	CASSQGLAGSQETQYF
TRBV2	-	-	TRBJ1-5	TGTGCCAGCAGCAAGACAGCTCCCTATCAGCCTCAGCATTTT	CASSKTAPYQPQHF
TRBV6-5	-	many	TRBJ1-1	TGTGCCAGCAGGGGGACCACTGAAGCTTTCTTT	CASRGTTEAFF
TRBV7-9	-	few	TRBJ2-5	TGTGCCAGCACCCCCCTCTTGGAGACCCAGTACTTC	CASTPLLETQYF
TRBV6-2/TRBV6-3	TRBD2	many	TRBJ2-2	TGTGCCAGCAAAAATCCGGGACTAGCGGGCACCGGGGAGCTGTTTTTT	CASKNPGLAGTGELFF
TRBV12-3/TRBV12-4	-	many	TRBJ1-5	TGTGCCAGCAGTCCTCGGACAACGGTGGATCAGCCCCAGCATTTT	CASSPRTTVDQPQHF
TRBV6-5	-	once	TRBJ1-2	TGTGCCAGCAGTTTCCGGGACGGAGCTAACTATGGCTACACCTTC	CASSFRDGANYGYTF
TRBV14	TRBD1	few	TRBJ2-5	TGTGCCAGCAGCTCCCGGGACAGGGTCGTGGGAGAGACCCAGTACTTC	CASSSRDRVVGETQYF
TRBV30	-	few	TRBJ1-5	TGTGCCTGGAGTGTACAAAGTAGCAATCAGCCCCAGCATTTT	CAWSVQSSNQPQHF
TRBV30	TRBD1	-	TRBJ1-6	TGTGCCTGGAGTGCCCAGGACAGGGGTTATTCACCCCTCCACTTT	CAWSAQDRGYSPLHF
TRBV7-3	-	few	TRBJ1-1	TGTGCCAGCAGGGCCAGCTTGAACACTGAAGCTTTCTTT	CASRASLNTEAFF
TRBV12-3/TRBV12-4	TRBD1	few	TRBJ2-2	TGTGCCAGCGCGACCGACAGGGTTCCCGGGGAGCTGTTTTTT	CASATDRVPGELFF
TRBV4-3	-	many	TRBJ2-7	TGCGCCAGCAGCCAAGGCGAAGGCAGATACGAGCAGTACTTC	CASSQGEGRYEQYF
TRBV30	TRBD1	many	TRBJ2-7	TGTGCCGGGGACAGGACCCCCTACGAGCAGTACTTC	CAGDRTPYEQYF
TRBV2	-	many	TRBJ1-5	TGTGCCAGCAGTGAGCCCGGGACACTCGCCCAGCCCCAGCATTTT	CASSEPGTLAQPQHF
TRBV6-1	-	many	TRBJ1-1	TGTGCCAGCAGTGATCCAGGCACGGCAAACACTGAAGCTTTCTTT	CASSDPGTANTEAFF
TRBV4-3	-	many	TRBJ2-5	TGCGCCAGCAGCCAAGATCTGTGGGGCCAAGAGACCCAGTACTTC	CASSQDLWGQETQYF
TRBV6-4	-	-	TRBJ2-5	TGTGCCAGCAGTTACAGAAGGGGGACCCAGTACTTC	CASSYRRGTQYF
TRBV6-5	-	many	TRBJ2-7	TGTGCCAGCAGTTACTCCGCAGGAACCTTTAGGGAGCAGTACTTC	CASSYSAGTFREQYF
TRBV30	-	-	TRBJ2-7	TGTGCCTGGAGTGCCCAGGGTTACGAGCAGTACTTC	CAWSAQGYEQYF
TRBV11-2	TRBD2	many	TRBJ2-7	TGTGCCAGCAGCCGGGGCTGGAGGGGCGGGAGGGACTACGAGCAGTACTTC	CASSRGWRGGRDYEQYF
TRBV4-2	-	many	TRBJ1-2	TGTGCCAGCAGCCAAGAATTCGTTGGGGGCTACACCTTC	CASSQEFVGGYTF
TRBV19	-	many	TRBJ2-5	TGTGCCAGCAGTTTAACGGAAGAGACCCAGTACTTC	CASSLTEETQYF
TRBV14	-	many	TRBJ1-2	TGTGCCAGCAGCCAAGGGAGACAGAACTATGGCTACACCTTC	CASSQGRQNYGYTF
TRBV10-3	-	-	TRBJ2-7	TGTGCCACCGTCCCGCCGGGGGGCGAGCTGAAACGCGAGCAGTACTTC	CATVPPGGELKREQYF
TRBV20-1	TRBD1	many	TRBJ1-2	TGCAGTGCTGGCCGGGACAGGGGGTATGGCTACACCTTC	CSAGRDRGYGYTF
TRBV29-1	-	many	TRBJ1-1	TGCAGCGTTGAAAGGAAACTTATGAACACTGAAGCTTTCTTT	CSVERKLMNTEAFF
TRBV12-3/TRBV12-4	TRBD2	-	TRBJ2-2	TGTGCCAGCAGTTCTGCGGGGGGGCCTTTGTACACCGGGGAGCTGTTTTTT	CASSSAGGPLYTGELFF
TRBV19	TRBD1	many	TRBJ2-7	TGTGCCAGTAGTATACGGACAGGGGGCTTGGAGCAGTACTTC	CASSIRTGGLEQYF
TRBV6-1	-	-	TRBJ2-3	TGTGCCAGCAGTGACTTTACAGTAGATACGCAGTATTTT	CASSDFTVDTQYF
TRBV28	-	many	TRBJ1-5	TGTGCCAGCAGAATGAGCAATCAGCCCCAGCATTTT	CASRMSNQPQHF
TRBV4-2	TRBD1	many	TRBJ1-1	TGTGCCAGCAGCCAAGGGACAGGGTTCATGAACACTGAAGCTTTCTTT	CASSQGTGFMNTEAFF
TRBV9	TRBD2	many	TRBJ2-5	TGTGCCAGCAGCGTGGAGACGGGAGGAGGGGAGACCCAGTACTTC	CASSVETGGGETQYF
TRBV11-2	TRBD1	few	TRBJ2-3	TGTGCCAGCAGCTTGACAGGGCCCCCGGCAGATACGCAGTATTTT	CASSLTGPPADTQYF